Shown below are 19 T cell receptor beta chains from a single sample sequenced in a study of T cells in Graves' hyperthyroidism and ophthalmopathy. Amplification targeted TCR beta CDR3 regions from RNA transcripts. HTBI primers were the set used in a first-round RT-PCR of the TCR CDR3. TCRdb passed the multiplex PCR reads through MiXCR, listing each CDR3 protein once. The table shows hundreds of thousands of distinct CDR3 sequences, with 38% occurring only once. Sample: blood. The source of these receptors is a man aged 18 to 29 with Graves' hyperthyroidism.

This chain joins TRBV10-3 and TRBJ1-2; D not certain. This CDR3 has 15 residues. The V end lost 2 bases, the J end lost 2 bases, and 12 bases lay between the germline ends. Germline lookup yields CDR1 ENHRY and CDR2 SYGVKD. The CDR3 here is CAISETDRANYGYTF. Written as DNA, the CDR3 is TGTGCCATCAGTGAGACGGACCGCGCGAACTATGGCTACACCTTC.

At least ten counts were recorded for this clonotype. The chain has TRBV29-1 and TRBJ2-5, with D uncertain. V shed 4 bases and J shed 4 bases, with 10 bases lying between them. This CDR3 comprises 12 residues. Germline V gene data show CDR1 as SQVTM and CDR2 as ANQGSEA. CDR3 coding DNA: TGCAGCGTTGTTCCCCCGGGAGAGACCCAGTACTTC. This translates into CSVVPPGETQYF.

This clonotype was found many times. The chain combines TRBV2 with TRBJ1-6; D ambiguous. The V end lost 9 bases, the J end lost 6 bases, and 15 bases lay between the germline ends. Germline CDR1 SNHLY, CDR2 FYNNEI. The CDR3 length is 14 residues. The CDR3 DNA reads TGTGCCAGAAAAACCGAAGGGAGTAATTCACCCCTCCACTTT. It is translated as CARKTEGSNSPLHF.

Regarding this clonotype: At one end, the junction sequence differs from germline, possibly due to a read error. The genes are TRBV5-1 and TRBJ1-4, with a weak D call TRBD1 (6 bases). This CDR3 has 17 residues. Germline-derived CDR1 and CDR2 are SGHRS and YFSETQ. CDR3 DNA: TGTGCCAGCAGCTTGAAGGGGCCAGGGGCTACTAATGAAAAACTGTTTTTT. Its protein product is CASSLKGPGATNEKLFF. The full variable domain, with the rest looked up from reference TRBV5-1 and TRBJ1-4, is KAGVTQTPRYLIKTRGQQVTLSCSPISGHRSVSWYQQTPGQGLQFLFEYFSETQRNKGNFPGRFSGRQFSNSRSEMNVSTLELGDSALYLCASSLKGPGATNEKLFFGSGTQLSVL.

This clonotype was observed a handful of times. V gene TRBV2 combines with J gene TRBJ1-5; tentatively, D is TRBD1 (5 bases). With 7 bases removed from V and 0 bases from J, the gap between germline ends came to 13 bases. Germline loops: CDR1 SNHLY, CDR2 FYNNEI. The CDR3 sequence is 15 residues long. CDR3 amino acids: CASTRGTTSNQPQHF. The CDR3 region has the DNA TGTGCCAGCACCCGGGGGACTACTAGCAATCAGCCCCAGCATTTT.

V and J are TRBV6-1 and TRBJ1-5; D perhaps matches TRBD1 (5 bases). This CDR3 spans 16 amino acids. Per germline, CDR1 MNHNS and CDR2 SASEGT. With 0 bases removed from V and 4 bases from J, the gap between germline ends came to 13 bases. CDR3 bases: TGTGCCAGCAGTGAAGCGGGGCTCTATTTTAATCAGCCCCAGCATTTT. Amino acids: CASSEAGLYFNQPQHF.

The table lists this clonotype with a few counts. The chain employs TRBV12-3 or TRBV12-4 and TRBJ2-7; the D is unclear. This CDR3 contains 13 residues. Trimming took 3 bases from V and 3 from J, leaving 9 bases between them. The CDR3 loop is CASSFGFYYEQYF. The CDR3 DNA sequence: TGTGCCAGCAGTTTCGGCTTCTACTACGAGCAGTACTTC.

The chain carries TRBV19 and TRBJ1-2, with 7 positions matching TRBD1. This CDR3 is built from 15 residues. The V gene's germline CDR1 is LNHDA and CDR2 SQIVND (reference sequence). J was trimmed by 8 bases and V by 3 bases; bases with no gene match: 12. CDR3 amino acids: CASSMVDRAPGGYTF. CDR3 in DNA: TGTGCCAGTAGTATGGTCGACAGGGCCCCTGGGGGCTACACCTTC. Full variable domain (missing parts from reference TRBV19 and TRBJ1-2): DGGITQSPKYLFRKEGQNVTLSCEQNLNHDAMYWYRQDPGQGLRLIYYSQIVNDFQKGDIAEGYSVSREKKESFPLTVTSAQKNPTAFYLCASSMVDRAPGGYTFGSGTRLTVV.

This clonotype has just one count. The gene calls are TRBV15 and TRBJ1-1, with 7 bases that match TRBD1. With 3 bases clipped from V and 3 bases from J, the junction kept 4 bases outside the gene matches. CDR1 and CDR2 from the germline V gene are LNHNV and YYDKDF (reference sequence). CDR3 size: 14 residues. The CDR3, as DNA: TGTGCCACCAGCAGCGATGGACAGGACACTGAAGCTTTCTTT. Protein: CATSSDGQDTEAFF.

Many counts were recorded for this clonotype. This rearrangement joins TRBV20-1 to TRBJ1-5, with D perhaps TRBD1 (6 bases). Germline CDR1 is DFQATT and CDR2 is SNEGSKA (reference sequence). CDR3 size: 16 residues. V lost 0 bases to trimming and J lost 5 bases, with 17 bases between them. CDR3 region: CSARDLSGSGDQPQHF. CDR3 in DNA: TGCAGTGCTAGAGATCTCTCGGGGTCAGGGGATCAGCCCCAGCATTTT.

The J gene is TRBJ1-5, the V gene TRBV5-1; D gene uncertain. Germline V gene data show CDR1 as SGHRS and CDR2 as YFSETQ. Deletions cut 0 bases from V and 1 base from J, with 11 bases between. CDR3 size: 16 residues. The CDR3 reads CASSLDSVDSNQPQHF. CDR3 coding DNA: TGCGCCAGCAGCTTGGATAGTGTGGACAGCAATCAGCCCCAGCATTTT. Based on the CDR3 plus reference TRBV5-1 and TRBJ1-5, the full variable domain is KAGVTQTPRYLIKTRGQQVTLSCSPISGHRSVSWYQQTPGQGLQFLFEYFSETQRNKGNFPGRFSGRQFSNSRSEMNVSTLELGDSALYLCASSLDSVDSNQPQHFGDGTRLSIL.

V gene TRBV4-2 combines with J gene TRBJ1-1, with D perhaps matching TRBD1 (6 bases). The CDR3 loop spans 12 amino acids. Trimming shortened V by 6 bases and J by 8 bases, and 13 bases separated the two germline ends. Germline CDR1 and CDR2: LGHNA and YNFKEQ. The CDR3 protein is CASSPIDREAFF. CDR3 nucleotide sequence: TGTGCCAGCAGTCCGATTGACAGGGAAGCTTTCTTT.

This chain joins TRBV29-1 and TRBJ1-2; 8 bases are a match to TRBD1. The CDR3 totals 14 residues. Looked up from germline, CDR1 is SQVTM and CDR2 is ANQGSEA. The V segment lost 2 bases and the J segment 6 bases; nucleotides outside the gene matches: 8. Here the CDR3 reads CSVERGTGRDGYTF. CDR3 sequence (DNA): TGCAGCGTTGAACGGGGGACAGGCAGAGATGGCTACACCTTC.

The V and J genes are TRBV2 and TRBJ2-2; a possible D gene is TRBD1 (7 bases). Trimming cost V 8 bases and J 2 bases, with 12 bases left between them. The CDR3 is 14 residues long. Germline CDR1 and CDR2: SNHLY and FYNNEI. The CDR3 sequence is CASAGQPNTGELFF. In DNA form, the CDR3 reads TGTGCCAGCGCGGGACAGCCTAACACCGGGGAGCTGTTTTTT.

The chain couples TRBV20-1 to TRBJ1-1; 8 positions agree with TRBD1. The CDR3 sequence is 15 residues long. Trimming cost V 5 bases and J 3 bases; bases outside gene matches: 11. Per germline, CDR1 DFQATT and CDR2 SNEGSKA (reference sequence). CDR3 sequence: CSAATGQGAYTEAFF. CDR3 DNA sequence: TGCAGTGCTGCGACAGGACAGGGAGCGTACACTGAAGCTTTCTTT.

This clonotype was detected many times. The gene calls are TRBV2 and TRBJ1-5; no clear D. The CDR3 extends over 13 amino acids. From germline, CDR1 is SNHLY and CDR2 FYNNEI. Trimming took off 3 bases at V and 6 bases at J, with 9 bases between the two ends. The CDR3 loop reads CASSEEVGQPQHF. CDR3 nucleotide sequence: TGTGCCAGCAGTGAGGAGGTGGGTCAGCCCCAGCATTTT.

V usage is TRBV6-1 and J usage is TRBJ1-5; TRBD1 agrees at 10 bases. V dropped 9 bases and J dropped 0; count of bases not matched to a gene: 17. The CDR3 is made up of 19 amino acids. CDR1 is MNHNS, CDR2 SASEGT, per germline. The CDR3 region is CASMTTNPGTGDSNQPQHF. The CDR3 bases are TGTGCCAGTATGACTACCAACCCCGGGACAGGGGATAGCAATCAGCCCCAGCATTTT.

This clonotype has at least ten counts. This rearrangement joins TRBV19 to TRBJ1-2; D is uncertain. This CDR3 is built from 11 residues. The V end lost 7 bases, the J end lost 5 bases, and 8 bases lay between the germline ends. Germline V gives CDR1 LNHDA, CDR2 SQIVND (reference sequence). In DNA, the CDR3 is TGTGCCAGTATAGGAGAATATGGCTACACCTTC. Translating gives CASIGEYGYTF.

J is TRBJ1-3 and V is TRBV9, with D possibly matching TRBD1 (5 bases). The CDR3 is 15 amino acids. Trimming cost V 3 bases and J 0 bases, with 10 bases left between them. CDR1 and CDR2 from the germline V gene are SGDLS and YYNGEE. The CDR3 DNA follows: TGTGCCAGCAGCGCCGGGACGGCCTCTGGAAACACCATATATTTT. Translation gives CASSAGTASGNTIYF. The whole variable domain, filled in from reference TRBV9 and TRBJ1-3, reads DSGVTQTPKHLITATGQRVTLRCSPRSGDLSVYWYQQSLDQGLQFLIQYYNGEERAKGNILERFSAQQFPDLHSELNLSSLELGDSALYFCASSAGTASGNTIYFGEGSWLTVV.